This T cell receptor beta chain is drawn from a study of beta chain features in type 1 diabetes. Whole-study results and caveats: It was among patients, rather than healthy donors, that naive, central memory and Treg TCRB repertoires appeared more similar. Amplification by PCR could prefer shorter templates, with the same effect in patients and controls. Shorter TCRB CDR3s, moderately but significantly so, marked every one of the four CD4+ subsets in Type 1 diabetes patients.

All of the isolated RNA was reverse transcribed, so expressed TCRB transcripts were sequenced. There were 3 million to 4 million reads on average in the naive, central memory and regulatory T cell samples. The table came from immunoSEQ multiplex PCR; TCRdb's copy has only in-frame clones and leaves some out. The repertoire holds fewer than 400,000 clones, with 8% as singletons. Concerning this clone: Its antigen remains unidentified.

CDR1 and CDR2 (germline): KGHSH, LQKENI. This CDR3 is built from 15 residues. The V and J ends lost 1 base and 2 bases respectively, with 9 bases between them. The rearrangement uses TRBV18 and TRBJ1-5; D remains ambiguous. This sequence was found in a woman aged 18-30 years in good health. The sequenced sample consisted of central memory CD4+ T cells from blood. The CDR3 loop reads CASSPLGLGNQPQHF. CDR3 bases: TGTGCCAGCTCACCACTCGGACTTGGCAATCAGCCCCAGCATTTT.